This T cell receptor (beta chain) was sequenced for a study of cytomegalovirus exposure and HLA in healthy donors. General study points: Many donors carried some public TCRs, although rarity characterized most TCR sequences. When analyzed later, a missense DCLRE1C variant was found to be linked to TCR beta V- and J-gene trimming. What was likely a sequencing artifact was a cluster of highly shared sequence variants. Data from an earlier analysis indicated that most TCR beta V segments were productive either about 90% or about 30% of the time.

CDR1 and CDR2 from the germline V gene are MDHEN and SYDVKM. This CDR3 contains 17 residues. Deletions cut 3 bases from V and 2 bases from J, with 19 bases between. Comments on this clone: Its antigen is not identified.

PCR used 60 Vbeta primers and 13 Jbeta primers. The protocol was immunoSEQ multiplex PCR, while the TCRdb copy is restricted to in-frame clones and leaves out a portion. The table lists under 150,000 clones, 70% to 85% of them singletons, with roughly 1.4% in the top ten. The chain employs TRBV28 and TRBJ1-2; D might be TRBD1 (6 bases). The specimen was PBMCs. The TCR comes from a young man in good health and CMV-seropositive. CDR3: CASSFKRTDHPNYGYTF. The DNA of the CDR3 is TGTGCCAGCAGTTTTAAGAGGACAGATCATCCGAACTATGGCTACACCTTC.